Each of the 19 T cell receptor beta chains below was sequenced from the same sample in a study of regulatory T cells in long-lasting Graves disease. The sample's time point: newly diagnosed GD, antithyroid drugs for less than 3 months. Making the TCR library involved RNA that had been extracted from PBMCs. Through Arm-PCR of CDR3 regions and iRepertoire HTBI primers, TCR beta libraries were built. TCRdb passed the multiplex PCR reads through MiXCR, listing each CDR3 protein once. The data show a few hundred thousand distinct CDR3 sequences, about 11% seen once. In addition, the sample was reused for a study of T cells in Graves' hyperthyroidism and ophthalmopathy.

The sequencing here drew on peripheral blood mononuclear cells (PBMCs), taken at new diagnosis, from a patient treated with antithyroid drugs. These receptors came from a young woman with Graves disease.

This clonotype was counted ten times or more. The chain links TRBV20-1 to TRBJ1-1; TRBD1 aligns across 8 bases. This CDR3 has 17 amino acids. Germline V CDR1 and CDR2: DFQATT, SNEGSKA (reference sequence). Germline trimming cut 3 bases from V and 11 bases from J; bases unmatched to any gene: 23. CDR3 in amino acids: CSASSGLERDRRIGAFF. CDR3 in DNA: TGCAGTGCTAGTTCAGGACTCGAACGGGACAGGCGAATCGGGGCTTTCTTT.

The table lists this clonotype with many counts. V and J are TRBV12-3 or TRBV12-4 and TRBJ2-1; the match to TRBD1 covers 7 bases. The V and J ends lost 3 bases and 0 bases, in that order; junction bases with no gene match: 17. The CDR3 contains 20 residues. The CDR3 region is CASSFLPGQRLPSSYNEQFF. In nucleotides, the CDR3 is TGTGCCAGCAGTTTTCTACCGGGACAGAGGCTACCTAGCTCCTACAATGAGCAGTTCTTC.

This clonotype was seen many times. The genes are TRBV20-1 and TRBJ2-1; 11 bases are a match to TRBD2. The V segment lost 5 bases and the J segment 8 bases; nucleotides outside the gene matches: 5. Germline assignment: CDR1 DFQATT and CDR2 SNEGSKA (reference sequence). This CDR3 has 13 amino acids. The CDR3 is CSAPTSGADEQFF. The CDR3 nucleotides read TGCAGTGCTCCGACTAGCGGGGCTGATGAGCAGTTCTTC.

This clonotype was seen more than once but under ten times. The chain has TRBV2 and TRBJ2-1; tentatively, D is TRBD2 (5 bases). The DNA end is more similar to TRBJ2-5, so the J call may be wrong. Germline V gives CDR1 SNHLY, CDR2 FYNNEI. The CDR3 covers 12 residues. In nucleotides, the CDR3 is TGTGCCAGCCATCTTAGCCGGGGGACCCAGTACTTC. This codes for CASHLSRGTQYF.

This clonotype was detected ten times or more. The chain joins TRBV13 to TRBJ2-1; D is tentatively TRBD1 or TRBD2 (5 bases each). The germline V gene has CDR1 PRHDT and CDR2 FYEKMQ (reference sequence). CDR3 length equals 17 residues. V dropped 5 bases and J dropped 1 base, with 18 bases sitting between them. CDR3 coding DNA: TGTGCCAGCAGCCGGCCGGACGGCGAGGGGTCCTACAATGAGCAGTTCTTC. This sequence encodes CASSRPDGEGSYNEQFF.

Ten or more counts support this clonotype. The chain uses TRBV7-9 and TRBJ2-1, with D hard to call. The germline V and J ends were trimmed by 2 bases and 6 bases, with 8 bases remaining between them. Per germline, CDR1 SEHNR and CDR2 FQNEAQ (reference sequence). The CDR3 runs 13 residues. CDR3: CASSLLDFNEQFF. The CDR3 region has the DNA TGTGCCAGCAGCTTACTTGACTTCAATGAGCAGTTCTTC.

This clonotype was seen many times. V gene TRBV2 combines with J gene TRBJ2-3; 7 bases match TRBD2. This CDR3 has 16 amino acids. Germline-derived CDR1 and CDR2 are SNHLY and FYNNEI. V shed 5 bases and J 0 bases; nucleotides not matched to a gene: 8. The DNA for the CDR3 is TGTGCCAGCAGTACCAAGCGGGACCTTAGCACAGATACGCAGTATTTT. Translating it yields CASSTKRDLSTDTQYF.

V usage is TRBV5-5 and J usage is TRBJ2-7; D gene unclear. The ends were cut back, 0 bases at V and 2 bases at J, with 15 bases in the middle. The CDR3 has 16 residues. Per germline, CDR1 SGHKS and CDR2 YYEKEE (reference sequence). CDR3 bases: TGTGCCAGCAGCTTGGATGGCAGAAGGTACCCCTACGAGCAGTACTTC. It specifies CASSLDGRRYPYEQYF. The full variable domain, completed using reference TRBV5-5 and TRBJ2-7, is DAGVTQSPTHLIKTRGQQVTLRCSPISGHKSVSWYQQVLGQGPQFIFQYYEKEERGRGNFPDRFSARQFPNYSSELNVNALLLGDSALYLCASSLDGRRYPYEQYFGPGTRLTVT.

This clonotype showed up just a few times. Possible read error: a much larger clone is one base away. V is TRBV7-2 and J is TRBJ1-2; D not resolved. From germline, CDR1 is SGHTA and CDR2 FQGNSA. Deletions cut 3 bases from V and 4 bases from J, with 9 bases between. The CDR3 is made up of 13 amino acids. CDR3 in amino acids: CTSSFPRRYGYTF. CDR3 in DNA: TGTACCAGCAGCTTTCCCCGGCGCTATGGCTACACCTTC.

This clonotype has a handful of counts. The rearrangement links TRBV4-1 to TRBJ2-3; D is unclear. V lost 0 bases to trimming and J lost 9 bases, with 13 bases between them. This CDR3 contains 14 residues. Germline V gives CDR1 MGHRA, CDR2 YSYEKL. The chain's CDR3 is CASSQDTPVTTQYF. CDR3 DNA sequence: TGCGCCAGCAGCCAAGACACACCAGTGACAACGCAGTATTTT.

This clonotype was observed many times. The V call is TRBV20-1, the J call TRBJ2-1; 8 bases fit TRBD1. There are 13 residues in the CDR3. J was trimmed by 4 bases and V by 6 bases; bases with no gene match: 5. Germline CDR1 and CDR2: DFQATT and SNEGSKA (reference sequence). The CDR3 nucleotides read TGCAGTGCACCGGACAGGGTTTACAATGAGCAGTTCTTC. Its protein product is CSAPDRVYNEQFF.

This clonotype was seen many times. V usage is TRBV28 and J usage is TRBJ2-7; D gene unclear. The CDR3 is made up of 12 amino acids. V was pared by 3 bases and J by 3 bases, with 6 bases between. Per germline, CDR1 MDHEN and CDR2 SYDVKM. The CDR3 loop is CASSLIDYEQYF. CDR3 nucleotides: TGTGCCAGCAGTTTGATCGACTACGAGCAGTACTTC.

As regards this clonotype: A read error may be the cause here, since a much bigger clone is one base away. V gene TRBV11-3 combines with J gene TRBJ2-3, with 7 positions matching TRBD2. CDR3 length: 16 residues. The germline CDR1 and CDR2 sequences are SGHNT and YENEEA. Here the CDR3 DNA reads TGTGCCAGCAGCTCGGGACTAACTCCTAGCACAGATACGCTGTATTTT. Its translation is CASSSGLTPSTDTLYF.

The table lists this clonotype with many counts. The V and J genes are TRBV6-1 and TRBJ1-2; 7 bases fit TRBD1. The CDR3 runs 16 residues. The trim removed 6 bases at V and 0 bases at J, leaving 10 bases unmatched. Germline CDR1 MNHNS, CDR2 SASEGT. The CDR3 loop is CASSPYWTGANYGYTF. CDR3 nucleotide sequence: TGTGCCAGCAGCCCTTATTGGACAGGCGCTAACTATGGCTACACCTTC.

This chain links TRBV7-2 with TRBJ1-6; 7 bases match TRBD1. The CDR3 runs to 16 residues. In germline, CDR1 is SGHTA, CDR2 FQGNSA. Unmatched junction bases numbered 13, after V lost 7 bases and J lost 7 bases. The CDR3 DNA is TGTGCCAGCATCCCCCGGGCAGGGGGATTGAATTCACCCCTCCACTTT. Protein sequence: CASIPRAGGLNSPLHF.

The rearrangement uses TRBV14 and TRBJ2-1; 9 nucleotides line up with TRBD2. The germline V gene encodes CDR1 SGHDN and CDR2 FVKESK. This CDR3 region has 21 residues. V lost 1 base, J lost 1 base, and 17 bases stayed unmatched. DNA for the CDR3: TGTGCCAGCAGCCAAGGGGTTGTAGCGGGAGCCCCAACCCAATCCTACAATGAGCAGTTCTTC. Translated: CASSQGVVAGAPTQSYNEQFF.

Only a few counts were recorded for this clonotype. The V gene is TRBV5-6, the J gene TRBJ1-1; D gene ambiguous. This CDR3 comprises 15 residues. Germline V CDR1 and CDR2: SGHDT, YYEEEE. V was cut by 4 bases and J by 0 bases, with 13 bases left in between. The CDR3 DNA reads as TGTGCCAGCAGCCCATGGCTAACACTGAACACTGAAGCTTTCTTT. It is translated as CASSPWLTLNTEAFF.

The table lists this clonotype with many counts. The chain uses TRBV11-2 and TRBJ1-2; 7 nucleotides agree with TRBD1. Germline V CDR1 and CDR2: SGHAT, FQNNGV. This CDR3 is 15 amino acids long. The trim removed 5 bases at V and 7 bases at J, leaving 13 bases unmatched. CDR3 region: CASSPGGAQFFGYTF. The CDR3 nucleotides are TGTGCCAGCAGCCCAGGGGGGGCACAATTCTTTGGCTACACCTTC.

Ten or more counts support this clonotype. This chain joins TRBV11-2 and TRBJ2-5; D not resolved. The ends were cut back, 7 bases at V and 5 bases at J, with 17 bases in the middle. There are 14 residues in the CDR3. Germline CDR1 SGHAT, CDR2 FQNNGV. CDR3 DNA: TGTGCCAGCACCCCTTATAGGGTTGTGGAGACCCAGTACTTC. It translates to CASTPYRVVETQYF.